Presented here are 15 T cell receptor beta chains from one specimen sequenced in a study of blood T cells in healthy people across ages. A sample-barcoded 5' primer and a J-beta primer mix were used in a second PCR of about 7 to 12 cycles. TCRdb ran MiXCR on the 5' RACE reads and lists one entry per CDR3 protein. The data contain about a million distinct CDR3 sequences, approximately 49% of them seen just once; the ten biggest clones take up 13%. The specimen was blood. The receptors were sampled from a man aged 30-40 years in good health.

In this sample, this clonotype turned up a few times. In DNA, the CDR3 is TGTGCCAGCAGCCAAGATCTGCAGGGCCGAAGGAATTCACCCCTCCACTTT. Translation: CASSQDLQGRRNSPLHF. This rearrangement joins TRBV4-2 to TRBJ1-6; weak D call: TRBD1 (5 bases). CDR1 LGHNA and CDR2 YNFKEQ come from the germline V gene. This CDR3 is 17 amino acids long. The germline V and J ends were trimmed by 0 bases and 7 bases, with 16 bases remaining between them.

The V gene is TRBV6-2 or TRBV6-3, the J gene TRBJ1-1, with D uncertain. Deletions cut 3 bases from V and 10 bases from J, with 12 bases between. From germline, CDR1 is MNHEY and CDR2 SVGEGT. The CDR3 totals 12 residues. In DNA form, the CDR3 reads TGTGCCAGCAGTTATGGGCGGGGAACAGCTTTCTTT. Protein sequence: CASSYGRGTAFF.

This clonotype was counted only a few times. V gene TRBV5-1 combines with J gene TRBJ2-7; tentatively, D is TRBD1 or TRBD2 (5 bases each). The germline V gene has CDR1 SGHRS and CDR2 YFSETQ. V dropped 2 bases and J dropped 4 bases, with 13 bases sitting between them. The CDR3 sequence is 14 residues long. This CDR3 is CASSLADTVYEQYF. The CDR3 DNA follows: TGCGCCAGCAGCTTAGCGGACACCGTTTACGAGCAGTACTTC. Full variable domain (missing parts from reference TRBV5-1 and TRBJ2-7): KAGVTQTPRYLIKTRGQQVTLSCSPISGHRSVSWYQQTPGQGLQFLFEYFSETQRNKGNFPGRFSGRQFSNSRSEMNVSTLELGDSALYLCASSLADTVYEQYFGPGTRLTVT.

This chain joins TRBV29-1 and TRBJ2-2; D possibly corresponds to TRBD1 (5 bases). Deletions cut 6 bases from V and 6 bases from J, with 11 bases between. The CDR3 contains 12 residues. CDR1 and CDR2 (germline): SQVTM, ANQGSEA. The CDR3 spells CSVPQGAGELFF. CDR3 DNA: TGCAGCGTCCCGCAAGGGGCCGGGGAGCTGTTTTTT.

This clonotype was recorded a few times. V usage is TRBV6-5 and J usage is TRBJ2-5; 7 bases agree with TRBD1. The CDR3 sequence is 13 residues long. Germline lookup yields CDR1 MNHEY and CDR2 SVGAGI. The trim removed 4 bases at V and 9 bases at J, leaving 8 bases unmatched. CDR3 amino acids: CASSLTGNAAQYF. For the CDR3, the DNA is TGTGCCAGCAGTTTGACAGGGAATGCGGCCCAGTACTTC.

The CDR3 protein is CASSPGGGPDEQFF. The CDR3 DNA reads TGTGCCAGCAGTCCTGGGGGGGGGCCTGATGAGCAGTTCTTC. The chain recombines TRBV6-4 with TRBJ2-1; a possible D gene is TRBD2 (7 bases). The ends were cut back, 5 bases at V and 8 bases at J, with 16 bases in the middle. Germline assignment: CDR1 MRHNA and CDR2 SNTAGT. The CDR3 length is 14 residues.

The chain has TRBV24-1 and TRBJ2-3, with D possibly matching TRBD2 (6 bases). CDR1 and CDR2 from the germline V gene are KGHDR and SFDVKD. The germline V and J ends were trimmed by 4 bases and 1 base, with 17 bases remaining between them. This CDR3 is built from 17 residues. The CDR3 loop is CATSDPWRRDGTDTQYF. DNA for the CDR3: TGTGCCACCAGTGACCCGTGGAGGCGGGACGGCACAGATACGCAGTATTTT.

The V call is TRBV10-3, the J call TRBJ2-3; 9 nucleotides match TRBD1. The V gene end was trimmed by 7 bases and the J gene end by 2 bases; junction bases not matched to a gene: 7. The CDR3 totals 15 residues. The germline CDR1 and CDR2 sequences are ENHRY and SYGVKD. This CDR3 is CAINPGQGNTDTQYF. CDR3 coding DNA: TGTGCCATCAACCCCGGACAGGGGAACACAGATACGCAGTATTTT.

This clonotype was found many times. The junction differs from germline at one of its ends, possibly a read error. V usage is TRBV27 and J usage is TRBJ1-4; 7 bases are a match to TRBD1. Germline CDR1 MNHEY, CDR2 SMNVEV (reference sequence). The CDR3 extends over 18 amino acids. CDR3 loop: CASSLSLRQGSTNEKLFF. DNA for the CDR3: TGTGCCAGCAGTCTATCCCTCCGACAGGGATCAACTAATGAAAAACTGTTTTTT.

With regard to this clonotype: A junction boundary mismatches the germline segment, possibly from a read error. The chain combines TRBV6-5 with TRBJ1-1, with 7 bases identical to TRBD1. This CDR3 is 15 amino acids long. Germline CDR1 is MNHEY and CDR2 is SVGAGI. CDR3 region: CASSYTPGGGTEVFF. The CDR3 region has the DNA TGTGCCAGCAGTTACACTCCAGGGGGAGGGACTGAAGTTTTCTTT.

In its sample, this clonotype was seen once. The genes are TRBV6-5 and TRBJ2-4; no firm D call. CDR1 is MNHEY and CDR2 is SVGAGI in the germline V gene. The ends were cut back, 7 bases at V and 9 bases at J, with 13 bases in the middle. The CDR3 spans 12 residues. CDR3 sequence reads: CASNEGNGIQYF. For the CDR3, the DNA is TGTGCCAGCAACGAAGGGAACGGCATTCAGTACTTC.

The chain uses TRBV27 and TRBJ1-2; no reliable D call. Trimming cost V 0 bases and J 4 bases, with 12 bases left between them. Germline V lookup: CDR1 MNHEY, CDR2 SMNVEV (reference sequence). The CDR3 extends over 15 amino acids. The CDR3, as DNA: TGTGCCAGCAGTTTATCTGCCGGTGGCCTCTATGGCTACACCTTC. It translates to CASSLSAGGLYGYTF.

This clonotype occurred a few times. CDR3 sequence (DNA): TGTGCCAGCAGCTTAGTCCAGATCGGCAATGAGCAGTTCTTC. Translating it yields CASSLVQIGNEQFF. The chain uses TRBV7-6 and TRBJ2-1, with D unclear. Trimming shortened V by 1 base and J by 6 bases, and 10 bases separated the two germline ends. The CDR3 contains 14 residues. CDR1 is SGHVS, CDR2 FNYEAQ, per germline.

This clonotype was detected ten times or more. The rearrangement uses TRBV20-1 and TRBJ2-7, with TRBD2 identical over 8 bases. The trim removed 5 bases at V and 4 bases at J, leaving 10 bases unmatched. There are 14 residues in the CDR3. Germline assignment: CDR1 DFQATT and CDR2 SNEGSKA (reference sequence). CDR3 bases: TGCAGTGCTGTTCTGTCGGGGGGGCCTTACGAGCAGTACTTC. This encodes CSAVLSGGPYEQYF.

This chain uses TRBV12-3 or TRBV12-4 with TRBJ1-2; 9 bases fit TRBD1. Trimming cost V 7 bases and J 8 bases; bases outside gene matches: 5. CDR3 length: 12 residues. CDR3 DNA: TGTGCCAGCACCACAGGGGGCGGCGGCTACACCTTC. Amino acids: CASTTGGGGYTF.